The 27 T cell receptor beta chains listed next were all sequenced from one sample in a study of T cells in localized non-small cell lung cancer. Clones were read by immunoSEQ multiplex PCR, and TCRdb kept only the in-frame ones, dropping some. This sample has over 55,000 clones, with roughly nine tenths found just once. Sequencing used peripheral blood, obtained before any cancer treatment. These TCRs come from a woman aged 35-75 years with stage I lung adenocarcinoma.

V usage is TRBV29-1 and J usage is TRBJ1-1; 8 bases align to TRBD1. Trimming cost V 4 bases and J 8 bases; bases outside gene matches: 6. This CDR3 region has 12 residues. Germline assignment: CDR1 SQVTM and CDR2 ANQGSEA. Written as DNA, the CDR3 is TGCAGCGTTGTCGGACAGGGATACGAAGCTTTCTTT. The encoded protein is CSVVGQGYEAFF.

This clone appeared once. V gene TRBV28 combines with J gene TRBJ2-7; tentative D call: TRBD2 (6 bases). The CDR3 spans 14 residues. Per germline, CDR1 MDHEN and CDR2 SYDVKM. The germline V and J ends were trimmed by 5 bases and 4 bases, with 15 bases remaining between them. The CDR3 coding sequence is TGTGCCAGCAGTCCCCACGGACTACCATACGAGCAGTACTTC. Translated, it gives CASSPHGLPYEQYF.

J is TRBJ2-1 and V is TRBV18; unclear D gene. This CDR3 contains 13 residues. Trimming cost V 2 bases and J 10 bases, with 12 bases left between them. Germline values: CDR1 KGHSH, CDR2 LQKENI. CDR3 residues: CASSPGIAAEQFF. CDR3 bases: TGTGCCAGCTCACCAGGAATAGCCGCGGAGCAGTTCTTC.

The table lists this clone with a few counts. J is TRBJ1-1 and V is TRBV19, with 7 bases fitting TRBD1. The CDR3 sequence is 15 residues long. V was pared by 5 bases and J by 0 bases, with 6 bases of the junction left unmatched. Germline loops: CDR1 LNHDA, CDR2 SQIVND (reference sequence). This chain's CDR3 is CASSPRTGVNTEAFF. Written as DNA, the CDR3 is TGTGCCAGTAGTCCGCGGACAGGAGTGAACACTGAAGCTTTCTTT.

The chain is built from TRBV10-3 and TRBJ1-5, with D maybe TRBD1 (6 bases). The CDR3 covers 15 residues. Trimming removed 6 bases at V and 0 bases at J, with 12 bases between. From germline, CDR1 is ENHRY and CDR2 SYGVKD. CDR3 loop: CAISPTGNSNQPQHF. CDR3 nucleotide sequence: TGTGCCATCAGCCCGACAGGCAATAGCAATCAGCCCCAGCATTTT.

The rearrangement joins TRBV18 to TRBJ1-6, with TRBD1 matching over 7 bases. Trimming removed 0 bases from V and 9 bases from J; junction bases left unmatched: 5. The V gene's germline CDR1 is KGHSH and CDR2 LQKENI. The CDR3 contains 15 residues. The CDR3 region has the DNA TGTGCCAGCTCACCACCGAACCAGGGGGGTTCACCCCTCCACTTT. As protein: CASSPPNQGGSPLHF. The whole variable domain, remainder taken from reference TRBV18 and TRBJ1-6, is NAGVMQNPRHLVRRRGQEARLRCSPMKGHSHVYWYRQLPEEGLKFMVYLQKENIIDESGMPKERFSAEFPKEGPSILRIQQVVRGDSAAYFCASSPPNQGGSPLHFGNGTRLTVT.

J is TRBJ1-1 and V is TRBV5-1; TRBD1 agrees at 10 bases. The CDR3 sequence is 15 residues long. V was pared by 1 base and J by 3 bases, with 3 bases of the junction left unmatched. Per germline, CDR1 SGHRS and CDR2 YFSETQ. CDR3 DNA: TGCGCCAGCAGCTTGTTAGGGACAGGGGACACTGAAGCTTTCTTT. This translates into CASSLLGTGDTEAFF.

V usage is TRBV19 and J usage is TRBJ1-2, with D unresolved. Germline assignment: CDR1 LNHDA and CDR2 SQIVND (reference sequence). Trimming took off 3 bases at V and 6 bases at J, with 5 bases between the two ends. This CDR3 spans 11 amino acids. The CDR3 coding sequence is TGTGCCAGTAGTATTCAGGATGGCTACACCTTC. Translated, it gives CASSIQDGYTF.

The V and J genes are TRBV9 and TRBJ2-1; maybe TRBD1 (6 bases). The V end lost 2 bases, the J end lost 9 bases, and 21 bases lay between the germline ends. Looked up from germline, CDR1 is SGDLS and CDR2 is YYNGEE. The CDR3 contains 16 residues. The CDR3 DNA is TGTGCCAGCAGCGTTTCCCCCCTCAGGGGACCGGTTGAGCAGTTCTTC. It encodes CASSVSPLRGPVEQFF.

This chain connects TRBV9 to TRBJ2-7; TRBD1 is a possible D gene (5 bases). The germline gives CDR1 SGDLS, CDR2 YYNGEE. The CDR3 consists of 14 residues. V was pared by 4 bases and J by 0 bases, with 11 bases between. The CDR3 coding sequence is TGTGCCAGCAGCTTTCGACAGACCTCCTACGAGCAGTACTTC. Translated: CASSFRQTSYEQYF. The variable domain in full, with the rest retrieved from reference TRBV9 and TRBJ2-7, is DSGVTQTPKHLITATGQRVTLRCSPRSGDLSVYWYQQSLDQGLQFLIQYYNGEERAKGNILERFSAQQFPDLHSELNLSSLELGDSALYFCASSFRQTSYEQYFGPGTRLTVT.

The CDR3 region has the DNA TGTGCCAGCCAAAGGGATAGCGGAAGCACAGATACGCAGTATTTT. This codes for CASQRDSGSTDTQYF. The genes are TRBV4-2 and TRBJ2-3, with D possibly matching TRBD2 (6 bases). Germline-derived CDR1 and CDR2 are LGHNA and YNFKEQ. Trimming left V 8 bases short and J 0 bases short, with 15 bases between. The CDR3 is 15 residues long.

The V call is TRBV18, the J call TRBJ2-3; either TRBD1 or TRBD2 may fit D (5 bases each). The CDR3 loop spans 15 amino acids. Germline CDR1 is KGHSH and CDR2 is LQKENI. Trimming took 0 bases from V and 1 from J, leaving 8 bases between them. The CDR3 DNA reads TGTGCCAGCTCACCACCAGGGGACCGCACAGATACGCAGTATTTT. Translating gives CASSPPGDRTDTQYF. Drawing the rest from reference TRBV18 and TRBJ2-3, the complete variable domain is NAGVMQNPRHLVRRRGQEARLRCSPMKGHSHVYWYRQLPEEGLKFMVYLQKENIIDESGMPKERFSAEFPKEGPSILRIQQVVRGDSAAYFCASSPPGDRTDTQYFGPGTRLTVL.

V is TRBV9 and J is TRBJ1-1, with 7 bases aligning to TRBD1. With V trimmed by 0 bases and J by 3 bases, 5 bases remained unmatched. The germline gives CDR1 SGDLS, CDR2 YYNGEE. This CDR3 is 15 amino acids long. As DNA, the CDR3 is TGTGCCAGCAGCGTAGGGACAGGAGGGGACACTGAAGCTTTCTTT. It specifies CASSVGTGGDTEAFF.

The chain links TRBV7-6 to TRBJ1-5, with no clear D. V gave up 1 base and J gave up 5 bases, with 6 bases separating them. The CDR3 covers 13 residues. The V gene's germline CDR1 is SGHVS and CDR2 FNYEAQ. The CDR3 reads CASSLDVYQPQHF. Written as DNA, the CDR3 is TGTGCCAGCAGCTTAGATGTCTATCAGCCCCAGCATTTT.

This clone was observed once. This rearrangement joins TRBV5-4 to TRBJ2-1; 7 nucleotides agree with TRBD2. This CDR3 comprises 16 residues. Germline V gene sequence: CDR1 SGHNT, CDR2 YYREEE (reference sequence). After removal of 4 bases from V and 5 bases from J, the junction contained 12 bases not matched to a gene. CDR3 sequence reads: CASSHLGGGPHNEQFF. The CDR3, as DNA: TGTGCCAGCAGCCACCTGGGGGGAGGGCCGCACAATGAGCAGTTCTTC.

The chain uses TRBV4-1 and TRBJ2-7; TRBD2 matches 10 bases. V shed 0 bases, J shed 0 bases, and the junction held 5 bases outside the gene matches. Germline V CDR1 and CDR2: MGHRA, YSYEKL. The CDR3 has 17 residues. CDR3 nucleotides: TGCGCCAGCAGCCAAGATCTAGCGGGAGCTAGCTCCTACGAGCAGTACTTC. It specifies CASSQDLAGASSYEQYF.

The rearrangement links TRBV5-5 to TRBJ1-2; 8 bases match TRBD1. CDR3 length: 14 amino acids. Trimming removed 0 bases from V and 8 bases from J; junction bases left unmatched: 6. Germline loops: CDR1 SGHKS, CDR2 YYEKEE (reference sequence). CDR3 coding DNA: TGTGCCAGCAGCTTGGGGCAGGGGGCGATGGGCTACACCTTC. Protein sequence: CASSLGQGAMGYTF.

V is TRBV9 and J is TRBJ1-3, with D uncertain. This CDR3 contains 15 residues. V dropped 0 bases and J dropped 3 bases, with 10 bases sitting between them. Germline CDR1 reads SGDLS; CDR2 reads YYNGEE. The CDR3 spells CASSVEGNIGNTIYF. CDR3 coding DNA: TGTGCCAGCAGCGTAGAAGGGAACATTGGAAACACCATATATTTT.

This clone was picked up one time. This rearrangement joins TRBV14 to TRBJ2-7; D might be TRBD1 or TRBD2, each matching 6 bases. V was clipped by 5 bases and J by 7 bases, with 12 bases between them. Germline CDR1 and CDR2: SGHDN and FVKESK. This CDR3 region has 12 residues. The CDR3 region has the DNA TGTGCCAGCAGCTCATGGAGGGGGGAGCAGTACTTC. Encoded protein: CASSSWRGEQYF.

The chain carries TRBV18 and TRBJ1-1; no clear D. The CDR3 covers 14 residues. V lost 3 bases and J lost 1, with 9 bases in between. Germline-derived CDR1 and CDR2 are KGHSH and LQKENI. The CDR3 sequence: CASSPLPGNTEAFF. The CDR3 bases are TGTGCCAGCTCACCCCTCCCGGGGAACACTGAAGCTTTCTTT.

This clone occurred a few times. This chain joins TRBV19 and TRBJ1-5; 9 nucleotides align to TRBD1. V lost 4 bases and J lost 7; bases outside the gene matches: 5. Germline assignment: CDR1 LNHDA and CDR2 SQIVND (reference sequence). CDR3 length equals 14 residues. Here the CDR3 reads CASSTTGGRQPQHF. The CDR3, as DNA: TGTGCCAGTAGTACGACAGGGGGGCGACAGCCCCAGCATTTT.

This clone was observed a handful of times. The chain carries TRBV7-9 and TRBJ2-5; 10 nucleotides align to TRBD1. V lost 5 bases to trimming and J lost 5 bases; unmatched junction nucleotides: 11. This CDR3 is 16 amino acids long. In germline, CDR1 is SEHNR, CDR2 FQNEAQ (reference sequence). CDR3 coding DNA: TGTGCCAGCAGCCGCAGCCGACAGGGGGCAGGGGAGACCCAGTACTTC. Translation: CASSRSRQGAGETQYF.

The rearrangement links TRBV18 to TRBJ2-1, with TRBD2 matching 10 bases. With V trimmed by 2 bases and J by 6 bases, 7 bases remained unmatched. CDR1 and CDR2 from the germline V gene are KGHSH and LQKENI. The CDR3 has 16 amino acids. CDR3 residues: CASSPGSSGSVNEQFF. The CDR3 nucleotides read TGTGCCAGCTCACCAGGATCTAGCGGGAGCGTCAATGAGCAGTTCTTC.

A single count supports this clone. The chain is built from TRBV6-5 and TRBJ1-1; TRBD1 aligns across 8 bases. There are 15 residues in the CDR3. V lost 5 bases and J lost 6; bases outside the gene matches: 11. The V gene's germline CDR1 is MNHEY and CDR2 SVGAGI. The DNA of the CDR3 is TGTGCCAGCAGTACCCTGGGACAGGAGTCATCTGAAGCTTTCTTT. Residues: CASSTLGQESSEAFF.

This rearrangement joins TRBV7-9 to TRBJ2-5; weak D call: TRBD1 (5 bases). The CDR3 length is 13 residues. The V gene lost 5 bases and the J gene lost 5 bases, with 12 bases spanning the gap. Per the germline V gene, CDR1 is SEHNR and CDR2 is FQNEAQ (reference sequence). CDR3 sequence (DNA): TGTGCCAGCAGCCCCCAGGGATTTGAGACCCAGTACTTC. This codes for CASSPQGFETQYF.

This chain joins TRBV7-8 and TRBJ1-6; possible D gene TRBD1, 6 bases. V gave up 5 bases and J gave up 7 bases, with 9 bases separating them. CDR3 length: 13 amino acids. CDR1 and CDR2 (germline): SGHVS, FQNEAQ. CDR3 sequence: CASSAGQNSPLHF. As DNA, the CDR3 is TGTGCCAGCAGCGCCGGACAGAATTCACCCCTCCACTTT. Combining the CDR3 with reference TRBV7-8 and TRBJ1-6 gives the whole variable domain GAGVSQSPRYKVAKRGQDVALRCDPISGHVSLFWYQQALGQGPEFLTYFQNEAQLDKSGLPSDRFFAERPEGSVSTLKIQRTQQEDSAVYLCASSAGQNSPLHFGNGTRLTVT.

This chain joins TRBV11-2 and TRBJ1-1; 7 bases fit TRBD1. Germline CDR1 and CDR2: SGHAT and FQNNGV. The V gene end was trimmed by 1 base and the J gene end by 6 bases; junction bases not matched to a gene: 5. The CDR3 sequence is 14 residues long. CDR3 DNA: TGTGCCAGCAGCTTAGTTCCTGACAGGGCTGAAGCTTTCTTT. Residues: CASSLVPDRAEAFF.